This T cell receptor (beta chain) originates from a study of T cells in Graves' hyperthyroidism and ophthalmopathy (dated 2019 in TCRdb). About the investigation overall: Peripheral blood samples were taken at initial diagnosis, before any treatment was given. To identify distinguishing TCR V-J signatures, a discovery cohort of around 100 patients was used, comprising 43 with Graves' ophthalmopathy and approximately 57 with stable Graves' hyperthyroidism. An independent validation cohort of some 18 hyperthyroidism patients and about 16 patients who later progressed to ophthalmopathy tested prospective prediction of ophthalmopathy. For training and testing, the roughly 100 patients in the discovery cohort were randomly divided in a 7:3 ratio. The study also compared thyroid tissue and blood T-cell repertoires from over 5 Graves' hyperthyroidism patients. After blood sampling, hyperthyroidism patients were treated with methimazole at a starting dose of 30 mg daily, and ophthalmopathy patients were treated with high-dose intravenous methylprednisolone. The paper reports TCR Vbeta CDR3 sequencing of some 140 peripheral blood samples: under 45 ophthalmopathy, roughly 74 hyperthyroidism and roughly 17 progressor patients. Here is what the overall study found, with its caveats: In validation, progression to ophthalmopathy was predicted by the model with almost 71% sensitivity and around 76% specificity, a median of roughly 6.4 months before onset. No statistical method was used to set the sample size in advance, and investigators knew the group allocation. Ophthalmopathy was separated from stable hyperthyroidism by a 13 V-J signature model, with approximately 89% sensitivity and about 81% specificity obtained in cross-validation and 80%/75% obtained in testing. Most expanded thyroid clonotypes (frequency above 0.001) were also detected in blood, a finding suggesting that blood repertoires may reflect thyroid immune responses.

The TCR beta CDR3 regions were amplified from RNA transcripts. A first-round RT-PCR of the TCR CDR3 used the HTBI primer set with the Qiagen OneStep RT-PCR kit. Libraries were constructed in a second round of multiplex PCR, after which size selection and purification were performed. Paired-end sequencing of the libraries was performed with 100 bp reads on an Illumina HiSeq2000. In the paper's pipeline: SOAPnuke was used to process the raw data, with reads discarded if the reads contained adapters or uncalled bases, had a mean Phred below 15, or lacked an exact constant-primer or identifier match. COPE v1.2.5 was used to merge the high-quality paired reads, and each unique nucleotide sequence was defined as a clonotype. MiTCR v1.1 was used to align the clonotypes against IMGT TRBV, TRBD and TRBJ reference segments. Analysis was restricted to V-J combinations with a frequency above 0.0001, which covered about 99% of repertoires. A TCS score was defined as the ratio of F50 (clonal expansion) to E x V (chaos), with BLOSUM62-based TCRdist applied between CDR3 peptides within each V-J. Welch's t-statistics and random forest reduced around 520 V-J features to roughly 13, which were used in a naive Bayes classifier (R e1071). In TCRdb, the public reads were trimmed at Q25 with fastp and aligned with MiXCR, with productive beta chains retained. Rows with a matching CDR3 protein are joined into one entry that keeps the most common DNA and genes. TCRdb's processing, not the study's, gives the V and J calls here. The table for this sample lists around 600,000 distinct CDR3 sequences; about 14% of them were counted only once. The top ten hold about an eighth of the sample.

The CDR3 has 15 amino acids, counting the end cysteine and phenylalanine. Only the CDR3 region is kept as DNA, spanning 45 bases read in frame from base 1. CDR1 and CDR2 are drawn from the germline V gene: SGDLS, YYNGEE. V is clipped by 0 bases and J by 1 base, and the sequence between their germline boundaries is 11 bases long. Ophthalmopathy patients had moderately to severely active disease, Clinical Activity Score of at least 3, NOSPECS grade of at least 4, and duration under 3 months. The study excluded patients with uncontrolled infections, other autoimmune diseases, pregnancy or lactation. Clinical symptoms, serum thyroxine and TRAb, thyroid ultrasound, and orbital computed tomography formed the basis for the diagnoses. PBMCs were separated from approximately 10 ml of fresh peripheral blood using Ficoll-Paque density gradient centrifugation. Trizol reagent was used to extract total RNA, and RNA quality was then checked on an Agilent 2100 Bioanalyzer.

In its sample, this clonotype was seen a few times. Which antigen it targets is not known. No base quality information exists; no much larger clone differs at one position. Recombination connected TRBV9 to TRBJ2-7; the D segment could be TRBD1, given 6 matching bases. Sequences were obtained from blood. The receptor's source is a woman aged 50 to 60 with Graves' ophthalmopathy. DNA sequence: TGTGCCAGCAGCGTAGGTTGGGGGCCTTCCTACGAGCAGTACTTC. Translated, this gives CASSVGWGPSYEQYF.